These T cell receptor beta chains were read from a single sample in a study of cytomegalovirus exposure and HLA in healthy donors. Generated by immunoSEQ multiplex PCR, the TCRdb table keeps only in-frame clones and is missing some. The table has roughly 120,000 clones, roughly 79% seen once. Material: PBMCs. The receptor set was obtained from a young woman in good health and CMV-seronegative. CDR3s include the opening cysteine and the closing phenylalanine or tryptophan. The D gene is left open where the match is weak. Size tells how often a clone was seen (once, few, many) or the class of an expanded clone, and some rows leave it out.

v_gene,abundance,j_gene,d_gene,CDR3nt,CDR3aa
TRBV27,-,TRBJ1-1,TRBD1,TGTGCCAGCAGATCCGGGACAGGCCTATTGAACACTGAAGCTTTCTTT,CASRSGTGLLNTEAFF
TRBV11-2,-,TRBJ2-3,TRBD2,TGTGCCAGCAGCCAACTAGCGGGGGGCACAGATACGCAGTATTTT,CASSQLAGGTDTQYF
TRBV15,-,TRBJ1-5,-,TGTGCCACCAGCAGGACCGGAGGGAGCAATCAGCCCCAGCATTTT,CATSRTGGSNQPQHF
TRBV7-9,-,TRBJ1-3,TRBD1,TGTGCCAGCAGCCTGACAGGGTATGGAAACACCATATATTTT,CASSLTGYGNTIYF
TRBV4-3,-,TRBJ2-1,-,TGCGCCAGCAGCTTTTCCGGGATGAATGAGCAGTTCTTC,CASSFSGMNEQFF
TRBV5-8,-,TRBJ2-1,TRBD2,TGTGCCAGCAGCCATTACAAATTGGGACTAGCGGACAATGAGCAGTTCTTC,CASSHYKLGLADNEQFF
TRBV6-4,-,TRBJ2-3,TRBD2,TGTGCCAGCAGTGAAGGGACTAGCGGGAGTTATACGCAGTATTTT,CASSEGTSGSYTQYF
TRBV4-1,-,TRBJ2-7,TRBD1,TGCGCCAGCAGCTTTAACCAGGGGGCACGCTACGAGCAGTACTTC,CASSFNQGARYEQYF
TRBV4-1,few,TRBJ1-2,TRBD1,TGCGCCAGCAGCCAAGATGAGGGACAGTCCTATGGCTACACCTTC,CASSQDEGQSYGYTF
TRBV4-1,-,TRBJ2-5,-,TGCGCCAGCAGCCACGACAGTCTTACCCAGTACTTC,CASSHDSLTQYF
TRBV18,-,TRBJ1-1,-,TGTGCCAGCTCAGGGGGACTAGACACTGAAGCTTTCTTT,CASSGGLDTEAFF
TRBV29-1,-,TRBJ1-1,-,TGCAGCGCCTCCGACTACGGAACTTTCTTT,CSASDYGTFF
TRBV28,-,TRBJ1-5,-,TGTGCCAGCAGCCACAATCAGCCCCAGCATTTT,CASSHNQPQHF
TRBV6-1,-,TRBJ1-1,-,TGTGCCAGCAGTGAATACCGAGGTGAAGCTTTCTTT,CASSEYRGEAFF
TRBV27,-,TRBJ2-7,TRBD1,TGTGCCAGCAGTTTAGGACAGGGCCCCTACGAGCAGTACTTC,CASSLGQGPYEQYF
TRBV2,-,TRBJ2-7,-,TGTGCCAGCAGGTCGAACGTCTGGTCCATAACTGACTACGAGCAGTACTTC,CASRSNVWSITDYEQYF
TRBV10-3,-,TRBJ2-1,TRBD1,TGTGCCATCACTACAGGGGAATCCTACAATGAGCAGTTCTTC,CAITTGESYNEQFF
TRBV10-3,-,TRBJ1-1,-,TGTGCCATCAGTGAGCGAGACAGGTCTCCCAGAGAAGCTTTCTTT,CAISERDRSPREAFF
TRBV5-1,-,TRBJ2-2,TRBD1,TGCGCCAGCAGCCTTATGGGACAGGGTATAACCGGGGAGCTGTTTTTT,CASSLMGQGITGELFF
TRBV7-9,-,TRBJ2-7,TRBD1,TGTGCCAGCAGAGCGGGACAGGGGGTCTACGAGCAGTACTTC,CASRAGQGVYEQYF
TRBV7-3,-,TRBJ2-1,TRBD2,TGTGCCAGCAGCTTAACCGGGACTAGCAGCAGCTCCTACAATGAGCAGTTCTTC,CASSLTGTSSSSYNEQFF
TRBV18,-,TRBJ2-7,TRBD1,TGTGCCAGCTCACGGGGACAGGGGATTTGGTACGAGCAGTACTTC,CASSRGQGIWYEQYF
TRBV11-2,-,TRBJ2-7,-,TGTGCCAGCAGACTACAGGGTATGTCTTCCTACGAGCAGTACTTC,CASRLQGMSSYEQYF
TRBV7-2,-,TRBJ2-5,-,TGTGCCAGCAGCTTACGAGGGATTGAAGAGACCCAGTACTTC,CASSLRGIEETQYF